This record covers a single T cell receptor (beta chain). The CDR3 runs to 17 residues. From germline, CDR1 is SGHNT and CDR2 YYREEE (reference sequence). V gave up 4 bases and J gave up 10 bases; unmatched junction bases: 12. This record comes from a study of T cell changes during pregnancy in multiple sclerosis. Repertoires were generated with immunoSEQ multiplex PCR, while TCRdb's copy carries only in-frame clones and drops some. The data contain about 75,000 clones, around 90% of them singletons. The sample here was peripheral blood, taken in the first trimester of pregnancy. The V gene is TRBV5-4, the J gene TRBJ1-6; 12 nucleotides agree with TRBD1. This clonotype originated in a female donor in good health, enrolled as a control in a pregnancy study. CDR3 protein: CASSNTRDRGRGSPLHF. CDR3 coding DNA: TGTGCCAGCAGCAACACCCGGGACAGGGGGCGAGGATCACCCCTCCACTTT. The variable domain in full, with the rest retrieved from reference TRBV5-4 and TRBJ1-6, is ETGVTQSPTHLIKTRGQQVTLRCSSQSGHNTVSWYQQALGQGPQFIFQYYREEENGRGNFPPRFSGLQFPNYSSELNVNALELDDSALYLCASSNTRDRGRGSPLHFGNGTRLTVT.